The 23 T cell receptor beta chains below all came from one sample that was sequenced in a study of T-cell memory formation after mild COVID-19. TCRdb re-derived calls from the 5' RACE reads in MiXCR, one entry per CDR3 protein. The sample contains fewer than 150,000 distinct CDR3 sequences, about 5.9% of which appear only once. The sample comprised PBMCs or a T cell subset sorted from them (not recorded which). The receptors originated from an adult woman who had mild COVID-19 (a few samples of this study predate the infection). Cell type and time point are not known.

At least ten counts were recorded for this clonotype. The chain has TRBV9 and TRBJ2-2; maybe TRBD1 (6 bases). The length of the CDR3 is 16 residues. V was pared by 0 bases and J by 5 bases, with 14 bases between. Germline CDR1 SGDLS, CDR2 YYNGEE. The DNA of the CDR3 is TGTGCCAGCAGCGTAGGGTACAGGGTGGGGACCGGGGAGCTGTTTTTT. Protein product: CASSVGYRVGTGELFF.

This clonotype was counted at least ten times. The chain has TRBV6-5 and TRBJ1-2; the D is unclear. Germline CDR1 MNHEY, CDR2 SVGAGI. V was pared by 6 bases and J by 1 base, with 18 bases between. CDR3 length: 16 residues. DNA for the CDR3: TGTGCCAGCAGGAACATCGCTGGGTCCCTTAACTATGGCTACACCTTC. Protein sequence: CASRNIAGSLNYGYTF.

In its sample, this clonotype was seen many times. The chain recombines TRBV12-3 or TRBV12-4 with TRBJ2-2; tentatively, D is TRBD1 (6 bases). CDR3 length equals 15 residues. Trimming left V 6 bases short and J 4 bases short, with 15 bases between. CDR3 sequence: CASRHRVLGTGELFF. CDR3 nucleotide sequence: TGTGCCAGCAGACACAGGGTATTGGGCACCGGGGAGCTGTTTTTT.

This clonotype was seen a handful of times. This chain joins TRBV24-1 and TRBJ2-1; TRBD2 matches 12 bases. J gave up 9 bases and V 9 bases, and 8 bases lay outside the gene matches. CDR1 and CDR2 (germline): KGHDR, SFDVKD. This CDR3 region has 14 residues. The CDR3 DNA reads TGTGCCACCGGCCTAGCGGGGGGGCGTGGTGAGCAGTTCTTC. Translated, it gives CATGLAGGRGEQFF.

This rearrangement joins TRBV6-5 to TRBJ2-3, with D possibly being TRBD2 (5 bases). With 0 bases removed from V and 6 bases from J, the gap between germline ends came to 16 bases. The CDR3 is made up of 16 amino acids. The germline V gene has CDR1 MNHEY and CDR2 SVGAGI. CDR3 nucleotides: TGTGCCAGCAGTTACTCGAGGGCAGGAGCCAGGGATACGCAGTATTTT. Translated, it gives CASSYSRAGARDTQYF.

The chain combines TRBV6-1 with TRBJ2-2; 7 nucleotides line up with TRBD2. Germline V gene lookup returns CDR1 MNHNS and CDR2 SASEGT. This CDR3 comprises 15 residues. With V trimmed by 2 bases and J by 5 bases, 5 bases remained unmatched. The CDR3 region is CASSEQLGLTGELFF. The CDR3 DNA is TGTGCCAGCAGTGAACAACTGGGACTAACCGGGGAGCTGTTTTTT.

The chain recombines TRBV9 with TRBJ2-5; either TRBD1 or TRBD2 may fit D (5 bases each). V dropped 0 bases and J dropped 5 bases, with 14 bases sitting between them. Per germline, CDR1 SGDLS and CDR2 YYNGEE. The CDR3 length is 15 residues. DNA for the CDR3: TGTGCCAGCAGCGTAGGGGACCCACGGCCGGAGACCCAGTACTTC. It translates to CASSVGDPRPETQYF.

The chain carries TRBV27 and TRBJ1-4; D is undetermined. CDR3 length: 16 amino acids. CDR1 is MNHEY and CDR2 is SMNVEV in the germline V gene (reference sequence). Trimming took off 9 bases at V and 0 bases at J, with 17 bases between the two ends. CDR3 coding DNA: TGTGCCAGTCAATCCAGGCCCCCAGCAACTAATGAAAAACTGTTTTTT. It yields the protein CASQSRPPATNEKLFF.

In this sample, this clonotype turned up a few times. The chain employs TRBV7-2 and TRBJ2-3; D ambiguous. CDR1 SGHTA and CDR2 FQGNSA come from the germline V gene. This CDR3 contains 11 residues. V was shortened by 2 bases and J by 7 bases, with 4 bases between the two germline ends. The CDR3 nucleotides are TGTGCCAGCAGCTTAAAGTATACGCAGTATTTT. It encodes CASSLKYTQYF.

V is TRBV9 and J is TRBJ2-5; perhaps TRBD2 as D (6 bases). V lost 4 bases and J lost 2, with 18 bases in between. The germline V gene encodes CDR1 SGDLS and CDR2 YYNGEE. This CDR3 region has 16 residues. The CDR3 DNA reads TGTGCCAGCAGCACAGATGGGACTTTGCCACAAGAGACCCAGTACTTC. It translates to CASSTDGTLPQETQYF.

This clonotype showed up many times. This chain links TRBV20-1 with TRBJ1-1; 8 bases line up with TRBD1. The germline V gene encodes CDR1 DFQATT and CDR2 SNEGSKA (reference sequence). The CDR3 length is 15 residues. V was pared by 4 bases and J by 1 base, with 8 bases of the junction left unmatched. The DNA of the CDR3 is TGCAGTGCTATCCCGCCAGGGGGCTGGAACACTGAAGCTTTCTTT. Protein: CSAIPPGGWNTEAFF.

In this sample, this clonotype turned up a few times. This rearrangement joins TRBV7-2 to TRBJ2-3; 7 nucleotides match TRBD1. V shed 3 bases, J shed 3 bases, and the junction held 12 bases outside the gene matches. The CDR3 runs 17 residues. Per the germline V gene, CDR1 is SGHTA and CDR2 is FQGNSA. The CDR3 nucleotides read TGTGCCAGCAGCTTGTCTTATGACAGGGCTGTTACAGATACGCAGTATTTT. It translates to CASSLSYDRAVTDTQYF.

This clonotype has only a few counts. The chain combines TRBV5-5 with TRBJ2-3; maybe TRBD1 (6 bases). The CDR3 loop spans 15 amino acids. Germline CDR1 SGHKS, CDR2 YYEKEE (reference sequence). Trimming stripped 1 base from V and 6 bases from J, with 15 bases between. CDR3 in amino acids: CASSLFVGALDTQYF. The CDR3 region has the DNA TGTGCCAGCAGCTTGTTTGTGGGGGCTCTGGATACGCAGTATTTT.

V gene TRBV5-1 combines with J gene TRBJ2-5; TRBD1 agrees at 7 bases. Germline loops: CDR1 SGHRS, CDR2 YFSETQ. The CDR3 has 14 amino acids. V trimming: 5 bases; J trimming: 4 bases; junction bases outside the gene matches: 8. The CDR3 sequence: CASSFTTGRETQYF. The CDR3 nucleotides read TGCGCCAGCAGTTTTACGACAGGGAGAGAGACCCAGTACTTC.

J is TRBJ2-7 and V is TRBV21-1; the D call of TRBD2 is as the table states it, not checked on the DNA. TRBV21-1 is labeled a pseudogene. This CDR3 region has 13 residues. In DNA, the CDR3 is TGTGCCAGCAGCAAAGAGGGCAACTACGAGCAGTACTTC. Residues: CASSKEGNYEQYF.

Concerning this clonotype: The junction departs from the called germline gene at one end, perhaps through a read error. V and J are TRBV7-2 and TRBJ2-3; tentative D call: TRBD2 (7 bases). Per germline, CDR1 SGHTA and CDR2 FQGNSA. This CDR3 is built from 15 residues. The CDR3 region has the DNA TGTGCCAGCAGCTCCCAGGGGAGGGGCACAGAGACGCAGTATTTT. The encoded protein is CASSSQGRGTETQYF.

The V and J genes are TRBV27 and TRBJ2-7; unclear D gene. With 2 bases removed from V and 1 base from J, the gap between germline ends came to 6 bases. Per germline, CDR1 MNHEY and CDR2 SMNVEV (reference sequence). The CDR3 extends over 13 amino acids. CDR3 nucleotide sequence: TGTGCCAGCAGTTTAAAACTATCCTACGAGCAGTACTTC. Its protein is CASSLKLSYEQYF.

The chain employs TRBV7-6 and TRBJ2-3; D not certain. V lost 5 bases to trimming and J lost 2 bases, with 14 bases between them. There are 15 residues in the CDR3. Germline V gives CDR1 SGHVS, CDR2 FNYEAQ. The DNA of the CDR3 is TGTGCCAGCAGCCCTAAAACCGGTTTCACAGATACGCAGTATTTT. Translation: CASSPKTGFTDTQYF.

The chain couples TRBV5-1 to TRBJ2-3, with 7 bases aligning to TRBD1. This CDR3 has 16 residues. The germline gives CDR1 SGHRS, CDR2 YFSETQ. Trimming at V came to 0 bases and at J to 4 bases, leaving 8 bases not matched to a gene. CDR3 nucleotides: TGCGCCAGCAGCTTGGGGGACAGTTATGAACCAGATACGCAGTATTTT. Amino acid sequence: CASSLGDSYEPDTQYF.

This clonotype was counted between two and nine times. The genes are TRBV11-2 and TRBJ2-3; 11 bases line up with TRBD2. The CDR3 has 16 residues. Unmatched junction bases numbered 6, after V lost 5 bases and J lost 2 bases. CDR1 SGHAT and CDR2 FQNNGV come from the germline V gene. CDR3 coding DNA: TGTGCCAGCAGCCTCCGGACTAGCGGGCTCACAGATACGCAGTATTTT. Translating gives CASSLRTSGLTDTQYF.

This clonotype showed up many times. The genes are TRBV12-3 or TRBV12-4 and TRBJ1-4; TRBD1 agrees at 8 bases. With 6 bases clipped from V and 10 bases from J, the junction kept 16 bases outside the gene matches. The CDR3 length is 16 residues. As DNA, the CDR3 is TGTGCCAGCAGACGACGGGACAGGCCCCCTACGGGAAAACTGTTTTTT. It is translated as CASRRRDRPPTGKLFF.

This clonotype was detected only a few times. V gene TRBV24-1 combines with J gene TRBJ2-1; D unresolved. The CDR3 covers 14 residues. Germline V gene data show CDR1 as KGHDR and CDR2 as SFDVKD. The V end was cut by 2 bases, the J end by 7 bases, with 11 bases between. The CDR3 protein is CATSDSSSSNEQFF. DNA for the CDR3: TGTGCCACCAGTGATTCGAGTAGCTCGAATGAGCAGTTCTTC.

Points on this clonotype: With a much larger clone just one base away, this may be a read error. The CDR3 nucleotides are TGTGCCAGCAGCGAAAGGAGCTGGAGGGCCGTGATAGATACGCAGTATTTT. Its translation is CASSERSWRAVIDTQYF. This chain joins TRBV7-3 and TRBJ2-3, with D tentatively TRBD2 (6 bases). The CDR3 extends over 17 amino acids. The germline gives CDR1 SGHTA, CDR2 FQGTGA. Trimming took 5 bases from V and 5 from J, leaving 23 bases between them. The entire variable domain, with the rest obtained from reference TRBV7-3 and TRBJ2-3, is as follows: GAGVSQTPSNKVTEKGKYVELRCDPISGHTALYWYRQSLGQGPEFLIYFQGTGAADDSGLPNDRFFAVRPEGSVSTLKIQRTERGDSAVYLCASSERSWRAVIDTQYFGPGTRLTVL.